Listed below are T cell receptor beta chains from one sample, sequenced in a study of blood T cell repertoires in COVID-19. Repertoires were generated with immunoSEQ multiplex PCR, while TCRdb's copy carries only in-frame clones and drops some. The top ten clones hold under 55% of a sample with roughly 4,800 clones, about nine tenths of them seen once. Sequencing used peripheral blood. All receptors derive from a man in his 70s with COVID-19, enrolled during active disease. Both conserved end residues are part of each CDR3. The order of the fields is D gene, V gene, clone size, J gene, CDR3 DNA, CDR3 protein. The D gene is left open where the match is weak. Size values are once, few and many counts, or a class for expanded clones, and some rows have none.

d_gene: .; v_gene: TRBV2; abundance: .; j_gene: TRBJ2-3; CDR3nt: TGTGCCAGCAGTGAACCCAGGGTCACAGATACGCAGTATTTT; CDR3aa: CASSEPRVTDTQYF
d_gene: .; v_gene: TRBV7-9; abundance: .; j_gene: TRBJ1-4; CDR3nt: TGTGCCAGCAGCGTCGGGACATATGCAACTAATGAAAAACTGTTTTTT; CDR3aa: CASSVGTYATNEKLFF
d_gene: TRBD1; v_gene: TRBV5-6; abundance: .; j_gene: TRBJ2-7; CDR3nt: TGTGCCAGCAGTCCCGGGACAGGGGTCTACGAGCAGTACTTC; CDR3aa: CASSPGTGVYEQYF
d_gene: .; v_gene: TRBV7-9; abundance: .; j_gene: TRBJ2-7; CDR3nt: TGTGCCAGCAGCTTAGGAGGGAGTCTCTACGAGCAGTACTTC; CDR3aa: CASSLGGSLYEQYF
d_gene: .; v_gene: TRBV6-6; abundance: .; j_gene: TRBJ1-5; CDR3nt: TGTGCCAGCATTGGGCTTACTAGCAATCAGCCCCAGCATTTT; CDR3aa: CASIGLTSNQPQHF
d_gene: .; v_gene: TRBV19; abundance: .; j_gene: TRBJ1-2; CDR3nt: TGTGCCAGTACTCTGACTACACGGGGTAACTATGGCTACACCTTC; CDR3aa: CASTLTTRGNYGYTF
d_gene: TRBD2; v_gene: TRBV7-9; abundance: .; j_gene: TRBJ2-3; CDR3nt: TGTGCCAGCAGATTCGGGGCGGGAGGGCCACCAGATACGCAGTATTTT; CDR3aa: CASRFGAGGPPDTQYF
d_gene: .; v_gene: TRBV10-3; abundance: once; j_gene: TRBJ1-1; CDR3nt: TGTGCCATCAGTGGTCGGAGTTCGGACACTGAAGCTTTCTTT; CDR3aa: CAISGRSSDTEAFF
d_gene: .; v_gene: TRBV7-9; abundance: few; j_gene: TRBJ2-1; CDR3nt: TGTGCCAGCAGCTCAGTGGAGGGCTACAATGAGCAGTTCTTC; CDR3aa: CASSSVEGYNEQFF
d_gene: .; v_gene: TRBV24-1; abundance: .; j_gene: TRBJ2-2; CDR3nt: TGTGCCACCAGTGATAAAGCCCTGACAGAGAACACCGGGGAGCTGTTTTTT; CDR3aa: CATSDKALTENTGELFF
d_gene: TRBD1; v_gene: TRBV5-1; abundance: few; j_gene: TRBJ1-1; CDR3nt: TGCGCCAGCAGTCTCGGGACAGGGAACACTGAAGCTTTCTTT; CDR3aa: CASSLGTGNTEAFF
d_gene: TRBD1; v_gene: TRBV6-5; abundance: .; j_gene: TRBJ2-7; CDR3nt: TGTGCCAGCAGTTCCGGGACAGGATTCTACGAGCAGTACTTC; CDR3aa: CASSSGTGFYEQYF
d_gene: .; v_gene: TRBV14; abundance: .; j_gene: TRBJ1-1; CDR3nt: TGTGCCAGCAGCCAAGTCGGGTTACTGAACACTGAAGCTTTCTTT; CDR3aa: CASSQVGLLNTEAFF
d_gene: .; v_gene: TRBV10-3; abundance: once; j_gene: TRBJ2-2; CDR3nt: TGTGCCATCAGGGTAGGACAGAGCACCGGGGAGCTGTTTTTT; CDR3aa: CAIRVGQSTGELFF
d_gene: .; v_gene: TRBV2; abundance: .; j_gene: TRBJ1-1; CDR3nt: TGTGCCAGCAGTTCCAGGGGTACTAGAATGAACACTGAAGCTTTCTTT; CDR3aa: CASSSRGTRMNTEAFF
d_gene: .; v_gene: TRBV11-2; abundance: .; j_gene: TRBJ2-7; CDR3nt: TGTGCCAGCAGCTTAACCCGGGACTGGTACTACGAGCAGTACTTC; CDR3aa: CASSLTRDWYYEQYF
d_gene: TRBD2; v_gene: TRBV19; abundance: .; j_gene: TRBJ2-2; CDR3nt: TGTGCCAGTACCACTAGCGGGAGGGCTGGCACCGGGGAGCTGTTTTTT; CDR3aa: CASTTSGRAGTGELFF
d_gene: .; v_gene: TRBV6-5; abundance: .; j_gene: TRBJ2-5; CDR3nt: TGTGCCAGCAGTTACTCAGGGGCTGAAGAGACCCAGTACTTC; CDR3aa: CASSYSGAEETQYF
d_gene: TRBD1; v_gene: TRBV18; abundance: .; j_gene: TRBJ2-3; CDR3nt: TGTGCCAGCTTCTCGACAGGGCCCGATACGCAGTATTTT; CDR3aa: CASFSTGPDTQYF
d_gene: TRBD1; v_gene: TRBV30; abundance: .; j_gene: TRBJ1-5; CDR3nt: TGTGCCTGGAGTGCCCTAAGGACAGGGAGGAAGGATCAGCCCCAGCATTTT; CDR3aa: CAWSALRTGRKDQPQHF
d_gene: TRBD1; v_gene: TRBV4-1; abundance: .; j_gene: TRBJ2-5; CDR3nt: TGCGCCAGCAGCCAATGGCAGGGGGTCCAAGAGACCCAGTACTTC; CDR3aa: CASSQWQGVQETQYF
d_gene: TRBD1; v_gene: TRBV5-4; abundance: .; j_gene: TRBJ2-3; CDR3nt: TGTGCCAGCAGATGGGGACAGCTAGATACGCAGTATTTT; CDR3aa: CASRWGQLDTQYF
d_gene: TRBD1; v_gene: TRBV6-5; abundance: .; j_gene: TRBJ2-7; CDR3nt: TGTGCCAGCAGAGGACAGGGCTACGAGCAGTACTTC; CDR3aa: CASRGQGYEQYF
d_gene: .; v_gene: TRBV11-2; abundance: .; j_gene: TRBJ2-7; CDR3nt: TGTGCCAGCAGCTTAGACTGGCAGGTCTACGAGCAGTACTTC; CDR3aa: CASSLDWQVYEQYF
d_gene: .; v_gene: TRBV20-1; abundance: few; j_gene: TRBJ1-2; CDR3nt: TGCAGTGCTAGTAGTGGGGCAGGGAGGAAGGGCTACACCTTC; CDR3aa: CSASSGAGRKGYTF
d_gene: .; v_gene: TRBV9; abundance: .; j_gene: TRBJ1-2; CDR3nt: TGTGCCAGCAGCGTACGATCAGGGGCTAGAGGCTACACCTTC; CDR3aa: CASSVRSGARGYTF
d_gene: TRBD2; v_gene: TRBV6-6; abundance: .; j_gene: TRBJ2-1; CDR3nt: TGTGCCAGCAGTCCCCTCCCTGCGGGAGTGCCCTACAATGAGCAGTTCTTC; CDR3aa: CASSPLPAGVPYNEQFF
d_gene: TRBD2; v_gene: TRBV20-1; abundance: .; j_gene: TRBJ2-5; CDR3nt: TGCAGTGCTAGTGATAGGAGCGGGAGGGCGGATGAGACCCAGTACTTC; CDR3aa: CSASDRSGRADETQYF
d_gene: TRBD2; v_gene: TRBV19; abundance: .; j_gene: TRBJ2-1; CDR3nt: TGTGCCAGTAGTATTTGGGGGGGGCTAGCGGGCTCATACAATGAGCAGTTCTTC; CDR3aa: CASSIWGGLAGSYNEQFF
d_gene: .; v_gene: TRBV6-5; abundance: .; j_gene: TRBJ2-5; CDR3nt: TGTGCCAGCAGTTACGGGCCTCGGGGAGAGACCCAGTACTTC; CDR3aa: CASSYGPRGETQYF
d_gene: TRBD1; v_gene: TRBV7-8; abundance: .; j_gene: TRBJ1-1; CDR3nt: TGTGCCAGCAGCTTAGGGCAGGGGGCGCGGGTTGAAGCTTTCTTT; CDR3aa: CASSLGQGARVEAFF